Listed below are T cell receptor beta chains from one sample, sequenced in a study of CXCR3-negative and CXCR3-positive naive CD8 T cells. TCRdb processed the 5' RACE reads again and assigns one entry to each CDR3 protein, with no DNA. This sample's table has 130,000 or so distinct CDR3 sequences. Sequenced material: naive CXCR3- CD8+ T cells from blood. The receptors originated from a human donor in good health. Some clones in this sample may be carry-over from other donors' samples. CDR3s include the opening cysteine and the closing phenylalanine or tryptophan.

v_gene,j_gene,CDR3aa
TRBV7-9,TRBJ2-1,CASSLRDRGIREQLF
TRBV5-1,TRBJ2-1,CASSLGTSGGQYNEQFF
TRBV27,TRBJ1-2,CASSFQGGDYGYTF
TRBV9,TRBJ2-1,CASSPSLAGQNEQFF
TRBV20-1,TRBJ1-2,CSAREYLVAGPNYGYTF
TRBV7-3,TRBJ2-1,CASNVGQYYNEQFF
TRBV6-2/TRBV6-3,TRBJ2-7,CASSLTDNIYEQYF
TRBV28,TRBJ2-2,CASGEMGNTGELFF
TRBV20-1,TRBJ2-2,CSARDLASEGGGDTGELFF
TRBV11-2,TRBJ1-4,CASSLGRRNEKLFF
TRBV9,TRBJ1-1,CASSVGPGPSNTESFF
TRBV6-5,TRBJ2-7,CASSYLDRVYEQYF
TRBV7-9,TRBJ1-4,CASSFQGANEKLFF
TRBV29-1,TRBJ2-2,CSVEGGAGELFF
TRBV12-3/TRBV12-4,TRBJ2-1,CASSAYQGRSYNEQFF
TRBV19,TRBJ2-7,CASASGREQYF
TRBV28,TRBJ1-5,CASSSWGLNQPQHF
TRBV28,TRBJ2-7,CASTLALAGSHEQYF
TRBV5-1,TRBJ2-1,CASSLGGVDEQFF
TRBV4-3,TRBJ2-1,CASSQESLGSYNEQFF
TRBV2,TRBJ2-7,CASSELGESYEQYF
TRBV29-1,TRBJ2-1,CSVDLWWEGLSNEQFF
TRBV5-1,TRBJ1-2,CASSFYGGGGTDGYTF
TRBV30,TRBJ1-2,CAWSVRDSFYGYTF
TRBV5-1,TRBJ2-7,CASSPHRGGPPYEQYF
TRBV12-3/TRBV12-4,TRBJ2-1,CASQPTHFSYNEQFF
TRBV7-9,TRBJ2-1,CASSLDPAGTYNEQFF
TRBV6-5,TRBJ2-1,CASSYEGANEQFF
TRBV4-1,TRBJ1-1,CASSLGADMNTEAFF
TRBV2,TRBJ1-1,CARGPATENTEAFF
TRBV28,TRBJ2-7,CASSLFGVGGGPYEQYF
TRBV2,TRBJ1-5,CASSADRAGQPQHF
TRBV29-1,TRBJ2-7,CSVKTSGSYEQYF
TRBV29-1,TRBJ1-2,CSVEADRGRLDGYTF
TRBV12-3/TRBV12-4,TRBJ2-1,CASSPTSGFPDEQFF
TRBV7-9,TRBJ1-2,CASSLGLYGYTF
TRBV4-2,TRBJ1-4,CASSQDYVGSNEKLFF
TRBV3-1,TRBJ2-6,CASSTTGGWYGANVLTF
TRBV4-2,TRBJ1-1,CASSQWGDNTEAFF
TRBV20-1,TRBJ2-1,CSARDFRAGGEQFF
TRBV28,TRBJ2-3,CASSLATTQYF
TRBV12-3/TRBV12-4,TRBJ1-2,CASNPWEGADYGYTF
TRBV28,TRBJ2-2,CASSLLGPQRSTGELFF
TRBV7-6,TRBJ2-2,CASSLGTGTTGELFF
TRBV2,TRBJ2-7,CASIEGVTRNF
TRBV13,TRBJ2-7,CASSLGDSETNYEQYF
TRBV28,TRBJ2-3,CASSSRGTGIADTQYF
TRBV29-1,TRBJ2-3,CSVEIDGDGTDTQYF
TRBV4-1,TRBJ2-2,CASSPDRRELFF
TRBV29-1,TRBJ2-1,CSVRPGYNEQFF
TRBV4-3,TRBJ2-1,CASSQDMTSGAYNEQFF
TRBV7-9,TRBJ1-1,CASSLGGRGTEAFF
TRBV28,TRBJ2-7,CACLNRGNTYEQYF
TRBV5-1,TRBJ2-3,CASSKGQGEFTDTQYF
TRBV7-9,TRBJ2-7,CASRGQGIYEQYF
TRBV15,TRBJ2-2,CATSSFTDRGPLNTGELFF
TRBV3-1,TRBJ2-1,CASSQVPWENEQFF
TRBV4-2,TRBJ2-7,CASSPSTGGSYEQYF
TRBV29-1,TRBJ2-1,CSVERELAGLADGNEQFF
TRBV9,TRBJ2-2,CASSEGPGKLFF